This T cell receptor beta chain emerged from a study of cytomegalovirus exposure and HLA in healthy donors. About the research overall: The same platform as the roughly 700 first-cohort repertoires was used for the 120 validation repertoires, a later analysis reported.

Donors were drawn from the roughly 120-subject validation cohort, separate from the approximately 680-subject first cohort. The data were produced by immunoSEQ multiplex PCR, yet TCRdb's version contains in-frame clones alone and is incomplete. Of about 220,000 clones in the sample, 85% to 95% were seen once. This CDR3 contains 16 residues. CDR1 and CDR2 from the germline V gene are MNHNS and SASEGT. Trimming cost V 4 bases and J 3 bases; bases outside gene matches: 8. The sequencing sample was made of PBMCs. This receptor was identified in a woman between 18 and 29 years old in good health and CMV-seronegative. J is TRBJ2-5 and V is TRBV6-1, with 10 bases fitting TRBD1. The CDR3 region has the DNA TGTGCCAGCAGTGTCCGGGACAGGGGAATTGAAGAGACCCAGTACTTC. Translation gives CASSVRDRGIEETQYF.